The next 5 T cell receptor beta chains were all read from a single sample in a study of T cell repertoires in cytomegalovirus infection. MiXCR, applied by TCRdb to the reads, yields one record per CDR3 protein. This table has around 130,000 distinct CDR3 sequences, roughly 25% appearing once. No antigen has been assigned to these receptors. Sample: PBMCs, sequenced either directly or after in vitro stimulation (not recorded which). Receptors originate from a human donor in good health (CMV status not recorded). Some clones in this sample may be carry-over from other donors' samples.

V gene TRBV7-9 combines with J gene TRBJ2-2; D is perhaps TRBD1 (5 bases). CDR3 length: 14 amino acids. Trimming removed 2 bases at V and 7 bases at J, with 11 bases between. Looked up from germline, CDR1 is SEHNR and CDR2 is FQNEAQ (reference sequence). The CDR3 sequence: CASSLRGTDGELFF. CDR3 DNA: TGTGCCAGCAGCTTAAGGGGTACCGACGGGGAGCTGTTTTTT.

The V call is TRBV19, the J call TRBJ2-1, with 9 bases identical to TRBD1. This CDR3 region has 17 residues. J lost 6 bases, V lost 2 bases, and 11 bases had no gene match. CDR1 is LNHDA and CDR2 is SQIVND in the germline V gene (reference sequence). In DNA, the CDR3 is TGTGCCAGTAGTATAAATTTCCGGACAGGGGTCACCAATGAGCAGTTCTTC. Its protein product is CASSINFRTGVTNEQFF.

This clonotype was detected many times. CDR3 in amino acids: CASSERDRGTEAFF. DNA for the CDR3: TGTGCCAGCAGTGAAAGGGACAGAGGGACTGAAGCTTTCTTT. The chain has TRBV25-1 and TRBJ1-1, with 7 bases lining up with TRBD1. Germline V gives CDR1 MGHDK, CDR2 SYGVNS. The CDR3 contains 14 residues. V was clipped by 2 bases and J by 5 bases; unmatched bases: 5.

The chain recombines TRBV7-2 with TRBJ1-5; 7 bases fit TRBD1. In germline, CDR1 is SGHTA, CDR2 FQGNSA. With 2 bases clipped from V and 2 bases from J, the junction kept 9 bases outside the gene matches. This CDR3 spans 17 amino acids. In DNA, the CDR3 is TGTGCCAGCAGCTTATTCGCAGGGGGGGATGGCAATCAGCCCCAGCATTTT. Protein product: CASSLFAGGDGNQPQHF. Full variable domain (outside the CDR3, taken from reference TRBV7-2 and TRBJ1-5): GAGVSQSPSNKVTEKGKDVELRCDPISGHTALYWYRQSLGQGLEFLIYFQGNSAPDKSGLPSDRFSAERTGGSVSTLTIQRTQQEDSAVYLCASSLFAGGDGNQPQHFGDGTRLSIL.

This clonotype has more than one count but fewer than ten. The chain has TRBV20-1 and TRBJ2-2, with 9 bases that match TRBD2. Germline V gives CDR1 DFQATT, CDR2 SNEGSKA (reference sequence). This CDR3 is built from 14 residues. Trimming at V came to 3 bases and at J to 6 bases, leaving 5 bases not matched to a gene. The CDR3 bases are TGCAGTGCTAGCTTAGCGGGAGTTGCCGGGGAGCTGTTTTTT. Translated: CSASLAGVAGELFF.